These 16 T cell receptor beta chains share one sample of origin, sequenced in a study of T cells in Graves' hyperthyroidism and ophthalmopathy. The investigators amplified TCR beta CDR3 regions from RNA transcripts. TCR CDR3 underwent first-round RT-PCR with the HTBI primer set. TCRdb itself ran the multiplex PCR reads through MiXCR, one entry per CDR3 protein. The data show around 700,000 distinct CDR3 sequences, approximately 19% seen once. The sequenced material came from blood. All receptors come from a woman between 45 and 65 years old with Graves' hyperthyroidism that later progressed to Graves' ophthalmopathy.

This clonotype was seen many times. The chain carries TRBV20-1 and TRBJ2-7; unclear D gene. Germline lookup yields CDR1 DFQATT and CDR2 SNEGSKA (reference sequence). V lost 8 bases, J lost 5 bases, and 13 bases lay in between. CDR3 length: 11 residues. Written as DNA, the CDR3 is TGCAGTCACCTGTATATCAACGAGCAGTACTTC. Protein sequence: CSHLYINEQYF.

This clonotype was seen a few times. This chain uses TRBV13 with TRBJ2-3; 9 bases line up with TRBD2. The germline gives CDR1 PRHDT, CDR2 FYEKMQ (reference sequence). After removal of 4 bases from V and 6 bases from J, the junction contained 8 bases not matched to a gene. The CDR3 contains 15 residues. The CDR3 sequence is CASSSLNSGGDTQYF. The CDR3 DNA reads as TGTGCCAGCAGCTCCCTGAATAGCGGGGGTGATACGCAGTATTTT.

This sequence joins TRBV5-5 and TRBJ1-2; possible D gene TRBD1, 5 bases. Trimming took 4 bases from V and 5 from J, leaving 15 bases between them. The V gene's germline CDR1 is SGHKS and CDR2 YYEKEE (reference sequence). This CDR3 is built from 14 residues. DNA of the CDR3: TGTGCCAGCAGCGGTGACGCGGGGGGGTATGGCTACACCTTC. Amino acid sequence: CASSGDAGGYGYTF.

This clonotype showed up just a few times. Here the CDR3 DNA reads TGTGCCAGCAGCCGACAGGGGGGTTCTCGCTACAATGAGCAGTTCTTC. Protein product: CASSRQGGSRYNEQFF. The V gene is TRBV12-3 or TRBV12-4, the J gene TRBJ2-1, with TRBD1 matching over 9 bases. Trimming took 6 bases from V and 3 from J; bases not matched to a gene: 9. The CDR3 runs 16 residues.

This chain links TRBV5-1 with TRBJ2-5; 14 bases agree with TRBD2. Germline V gene lookup returns CDR1 SGHRS and CDR2 YFSETQ. CDR3 size: 19 residues. J was trimmed by 5 bases and V by 2 bases; bases with no gene match: 14. The DNA for the CDR3 is TGCGCCAGCAGCTTTATGATGTCGACTAGCGGGAGGGCCAAGGAGACCCAGTACTTC. It encodes CASSFMMSTSGRAKETQYF.

Remarks on this clonotype: This may be a read error, as it is one base from a much larger clone. This chain uses TRBV10-3 with TRBJ2-2; D is unresolved. Germline assignment: CDR1 ENHRY and CDR2 SYGVKD. The CDR3 runs to 11 residues. Deletions cut 8 bases from V and 1 base from J, with 2 bases between. CDR3 protein: CAILNTGELFF. The CDR3 DNA sequence: TGTGCCATCTTGAACACCGGGGAGCTGTTTTTT.

This clonotype showed up just a few times. The chain has TRBV20-1 and TRBJ2-7; no reliable D call. Germline lookup yields CDR1 DFQATT and CDR2 SNEGSKA (reference sequence). Trimming removed 3 bases from V and 4 bases from J, with 16 bases in between. The CDR3 is 14 amino acids. CDR3 amino acids: CSASRTGPKYEQYF. CDR3 nucleotide sequence: TGCAGTGCTAGCCGTACCGGGCCGAAATACGAGCAGTACTTC.

In this sample, this clonotype turned up a few times. CDR3 residues: CSARGTGMGYGYTF. The CDR3 bases are TGCAGTGCTAGGGGGACAGGGATGGGCTATGGCTACACCTTC. The chain joins TRBV20-1 to TRBJ1-2; 9 bases are shared with TRBD1. The CDR3 has 14 amino acids. V dropped 3 bases and J dropped 4; count of bases not matched to a gene: 6. CDR1 and CDR2 (germline): DFQATT, SNEGSKA (reference sequence).

This clonotype was detected ten times or more. This chain uses TRBV13 with TRBJ2-1, with 7 bases aligning to TRBD1. The CDR3 sequence is 14 residues long. V gave up 8 bases and J gave up 1 base; unmatched junction bases: 5. Per the germline V gene, CDR1 is PRHDT and CDR2 is FYEKMQ (reference sequence). The CDR3 spells CASGRQGSYNEQFF. DNA for the CDR3: TGTGCCAGCGGACGACAGGGATCCTACAATGAGCAGTTCTTC.

In its sample, this clonotype was seen many times. The chain carries TRBV12-3 or TRBV12-4 and TRBJ1-1, with D tentatively TRBD1 (5 bases). The CDR3 length is 14 residues. Trimming shortened V by 4 bases and J by 0 bases, and 9 bases separated the two germline ends. The CDR3 protein is CASSYEGMNTEAFF. CDR3 bases: TGTGCCAGCAGTTACGAGGGGATGAACACTGAAGCTTTCTTT.

This clonotype was seen at least ten times. The V gene is TRBV9, the J gene TRBJ2-3; D uncertain. The V gene's germline CDR1 is SGDLS and CDR2 YYNGEE. V was clipped by 4 bases and J by 4 bases, with 16 bases between them. The CDR3 is 15 residues long. As DNA, the CDR3 is TGTGCCAGCAGCCCACCAGCGTCAGTGGCAGATACGCAGTATTTT. It codes for CASSPPASVADTQYF. The complete variable domain, with remaining parts taken from reference TRBV9 and TRBJ2-3, reads DSGVTQTPKHLITATGQRVTLRCSPRSGDLSVYWYQQSLDQGLQFLIQYYNGEERAKGNILERFSAQQFPDLHSELNLSSLELGDSALYFCASSPPASVADTQYFGPGTRLTVL.

V gene TRBV24-1 combines with J gene TRBJ1-5; D might be TRBD1 (5 bases). The germline V gene encodes CDR1 KGHDR and CDR2 SFDVKD. V was clipped by 9 bases and J by 3 bases, with 20 bases between them. This CDR3 is 16 amino acids long. CDR3 coding DNA: TGTGCCACCTCCGTATCGGGACTCAACATCAATCAGCCCCAGCATTTT. Translation gives CATSVSGLNINQPQHF.

This chain joins TRBV20-1 and TRBJ2-7; 8 bases match TRBD2. This CDR3 spans 12 amino acids. V dropped 6 bases and J dropped 5; count of bases not matched to a gene: 6. Germline V CDR1 and CDR2: DFQATT, SNEGSKA (reference sequence). Here the CDR3 DNA reads TGCAGTGCCCACGGGGGGGCCCACGAGCAGTACTTC. Protein product: CSAHGGAHEQYF.

CDR3 amino acids: CASSIDRSPSYEQYF. In DNA form, the CDR3 reads TGTGCCAGTAGTATCGACAGATCTCCGTCCTACGAGCAGTACTTC. The genes are TRBV19 and TRBJ2-7; TRBD1 might be the D (5 bases). CDR3 length: 15 amino acids. Trimming took 3 bases from V and 1 from J, leaving 13 bases between them. Germline lookup yields CDR1 LNHDA and CDR2 SQIVND (reference sequence). The full variable domain, in which reference TRBV19 and TRBJ2-7 provide the parts outside the CDR3, is DGGITQSPKYLFRKEGQNVTLSCEQNLNHDAMYWYRQDPGQGLRLIYYSQIVNDFQKGDIAEGYSVSREKKESFPLTVTSAQKNPTAFYLCASSIDRSPSYEQYFGPGTRLTVT.

V and J are TRBV7-2 and TRBJ2-4, with TRBD2 as a possible D gene (5 bases). The germline CDR1 and CDR2 sequences are SGHTA and FQGNSA. Trimming took 4 bases from V and 1 from J, leaving 5 bases between them. The CDR3 has 13 amino acids. CDR3 region: CASSWEAKNIQYF. For the CDR3, the DNA is TGTGCCAGCAGCTGGGAGGCCAAAAACATTCAGTACTTC.

This chain connects TRBV7-6 to TRBJ2-2; D unclear. Germline lookup yields CDR1 SGHVS and CDR2 FNYEAQ. Deletions cut 5 bases from V and 3 bases from J, with 10 bases between. The CDR3 runs 14 residues. The DNA of the CDR3 is TGTGCCAGCAGCATAAGCCTGTACACCGGGGAGCTGTTTTTT. Protein: CASSISLYTGELFF.